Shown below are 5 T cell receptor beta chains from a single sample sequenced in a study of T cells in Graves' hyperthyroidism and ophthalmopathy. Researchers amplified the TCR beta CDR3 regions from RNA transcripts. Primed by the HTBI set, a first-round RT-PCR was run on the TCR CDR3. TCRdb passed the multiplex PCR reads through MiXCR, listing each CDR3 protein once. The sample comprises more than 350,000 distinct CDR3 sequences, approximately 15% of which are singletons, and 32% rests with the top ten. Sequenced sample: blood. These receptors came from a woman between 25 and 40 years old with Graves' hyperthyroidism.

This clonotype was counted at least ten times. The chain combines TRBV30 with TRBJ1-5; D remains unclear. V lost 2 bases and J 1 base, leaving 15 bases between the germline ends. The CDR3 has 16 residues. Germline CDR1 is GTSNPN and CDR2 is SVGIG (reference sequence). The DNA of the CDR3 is TGTGCCTGGAGTCCAACGGGGTATTTGAGCAATCAGCCCCAGCATTTT. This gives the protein CAWSPTGYLSNQPQHF. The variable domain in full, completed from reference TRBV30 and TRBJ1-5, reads SQTIHQWPATLVQPVGSPLSLECTVEGTSNPNLYWYRQAAGRGLQLLFYSVGIGQISSEVPQNLSASRPQDRQFILSSKKLLLSDSGFYLCAWSPTGYLSNQPQHFGDGTRLSIL.

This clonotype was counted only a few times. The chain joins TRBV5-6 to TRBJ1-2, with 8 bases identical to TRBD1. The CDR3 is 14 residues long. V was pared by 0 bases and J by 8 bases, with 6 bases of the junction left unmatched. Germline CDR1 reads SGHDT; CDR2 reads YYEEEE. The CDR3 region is CASSLVQGAVGYTF. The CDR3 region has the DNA TGTGCCAGCAGCTTGGTGCAGGGGGCCGTGGGCTACACCTTC.

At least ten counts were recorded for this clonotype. CDR3 amino acids: CASSFSRGHEQFF. Here the CDR3 DNA reads TGTGCCAGCAGCTTCTCCCGGGGCCATGAGCAGTTCTTC. The chain carries TRBV3-1 and TRBJ2-1, with D perhaps given as TRBD1 or TRBD2 (5 bases each). This CDR3 region has 13 residues. The ends were cut back, 5 bases at V and 8 bases at J, with 13 bases in the middle. Germline CDR1 is LGHDT and CDR2 is YNNKEL (reference sequence).

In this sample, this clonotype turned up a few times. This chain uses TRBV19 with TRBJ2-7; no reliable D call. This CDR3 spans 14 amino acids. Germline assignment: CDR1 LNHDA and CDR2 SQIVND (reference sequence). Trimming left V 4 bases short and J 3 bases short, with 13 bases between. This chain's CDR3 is CASSKKAVVYEQYF. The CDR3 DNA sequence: TGTGCCAGTAGTAAGAAGGCGGTCGTCTACGAGCAGTACTTC.

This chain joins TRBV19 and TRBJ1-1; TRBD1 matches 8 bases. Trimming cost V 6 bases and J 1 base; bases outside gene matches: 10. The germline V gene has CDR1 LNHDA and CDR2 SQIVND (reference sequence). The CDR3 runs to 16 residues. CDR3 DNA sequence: TGTGCCAGTAGGAACGACGGGACAGGCCCGAACACTGAAGCTTTCTTT. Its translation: CASRNDGTGPNTEAFF. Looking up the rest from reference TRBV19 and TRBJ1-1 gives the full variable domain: DGGITQSPKYLFRKEGQNVTLSCEQNLNHDAMYWYRQDPGQGLRLIYYSQIVNDFQKGDIAEGYSVSREKKESFPLTVTSAQKNPTAFYLCASRNDGTGPNTEAFFGQGTRLTVV.